This is a list of T cell receptor beta chains from one sample in a study of CD8+ T cells in alopecia areata. This table comes from immunoSEQ multiplex PCR, and its TCRdb copy is limited to in-frame clones, with some not included. The top ten clones hold 1.2% of a sample with roughly 250,000 clones, 65% to 70% of them seen once. The starting material was CD4+ T cells sorted from blood, obtained at week 0. The receptors here all came from a human donor with alopecia areata. CDR3s leave out the opening cysteine and the closing phenylalanine or tryptophan. Fields, in order: J gene, V gene, CDR3 protein.

J gene: TRBJ2-1
V gene: TRBV9
CDR3 protein: ASSQRQTYNEQF

J gene: TRBJ2-5
V gene: TRBV12-5
CDR3 protein: ASGLGPVRGTQTQY

J gene: TRBJ2-1
V gene: TRBV5-4
CDR3 protein: ASSLVTGTNEQF

J gene: TRBJ2-1
V gene: TRBV2
CDR3 protein: ASREESYNEQF

J gene: TRBJ2-7
V gene: TRBV25-1
CDR3 protein: ASSPQLYEQY

J gene: TRBJ2-1
V gene: TRBV7-9
CDR3 protein: ASSLTPQGAGEQF

J gene: TRBJ2-2
V gene: TRBV9
CDR3 protein: ASSAPKGGSQNTGELF

J gene: TRBJ2-6
V gene: TRBV2
CDR3 protein: ARGSGGANVLT

J gene: TRBJ2-7
V gene: TRBV30
CDR3 protein: AWSVNRGYEQY

J gene: TRBJ1-2
V gene: TRBV29-1
CDR3 protein: SVVYGQAGYT

J gene: TRBJ2-3
V gene: TRBV5-1
CDR3 protein: ATSFGQLTDTQY

J gene: TRBJ2-1
V gene: TRBV5-1
CDR3 protein: ASSLYRDRFHNEQF

J gene: TRBJ2-1
V gene: TRBV9
CDR3 protein: ASSAAGKNEQF

J gene: TRBJ2-5
V gene: TRBV27
CDR3 protein: ASSLRTAQETQY

J gene: TRBJ1-6
V gene: TRBV5-1
CDR3 protein: ASSPARHNSPLH

J gene: TRBJ1-6
V gene: TRBV13
CDR3 protein: ASSLTTGGLGNSPLH

J gene: TRBJ2-7
V gene: TRBV2
CDR3 protein: ASRGDRFGYEQY

J gene: TRBJ2-3
V gene: TRBV5-4
CDR3 protein: ASSSGLAGVTDTQY

J gene: TRBJ2-5
V gene: TRBV29-1
CDR3 protein: SVEVVTSGATQY

J gene: TRBJ1-1
V gene: TRBV9
CDR3 protein: ASSVEGERLNTEAF

J gene: TRBJ2-7
V gene: TRBV30
CDR3 protein: AWTSGGTYYEQY